A single sample is the source of the 25 T cell receptor beta chains below, sequenced in a study of response to subunit inactivated influenza vaccine. MiXCR, run by TCRdb on the RT-PCR reads, gives a single entry per CDR3 protein. The sample lists about half a million distinct CDR3 sequences, approximately 11% occurring once. This specimen consisted of PBMCs from blood, obtained about 40 days after vaccination. The receptor source for this set is a man between 50 and 59 years old who received an inactivated influenza vaccine.

This clonotype was observed a handful of times. The CDR3 region has the DNA TGTGCCACCAGTGATTTGGGGGGGGTAGCAGATGAGCAGTTCTTC. Protein sequence: CATSDLGGVADEQFF. V gene TRBV24-1 combines with J gene TRBJ2-1; 7 bases fit TRBD2. The trim removed 0 bases at V and 8 bases at J, leaving 6 bases unmatched. Germline V gives CDR1 KGHDR, CDR2 SFDVKD. This CDR3 comprises 15 residues.

Ten or more counts support this clonotype. This chain's CDR3 is CSVDAGPRDYEQYF. Here the CDR3 DNA reads TGCAGCGTTGACGCGGGGCCGCGGGACTACGAGCAGTACTTC. The chain employs TRBV29-1 and TRBJ2-7; D possibly corresponds to TRBD2 (6 bases). Germline loops: CDR1 SQVTM, CDR2 ANQGSEA. The CDR3 is 14 residues long. The V and J ends lost 3 bases and 3 bases respectively, with 15 bases between them.

This clonotype has at least ten counts. This sequence joins TRBV10-2 and TRBJ1-1, with D possibly TRBD1 on 5 matching bases. This CDR3 comprises 13 residues. V was pared by 8 bases and J by 3 bases, with 13 bases between. CDR1 and CDR2 (germline): WSHSY, SAAADI. This chain's CDR3 is CASLGGPDTEAFF. Written as DNA, the CDR3 is TGCGCCAGCCTCGGGGGACCGGACACTGAAGCTTTCTTT.

The chain links TRBV20-1 to TRBJ1-1, with TRBD1 identical over 9 bases. Germline assignment: CDR1 DFQATT and CDR2 SNEGSKA (reference sequence). The CDR3 length is 15 residues. V lost 4 bases to trimming and J lost 8 bases; unmatched junction nucleotides: 14. CDR3 coding DNA: TGCAGTGCTATTCGTACCGGGACAGGGTTCGGGGAAGCTTTCTTT. This sequence encodes CSAIRTGTGFGEAFF.

The genes are TRBV7-3 and TRBJ2-1; 8 bases match TRBD1. V gave up 1 base and J gave up 6 bases; unmatched junction bases: 14. This CDR3 has 18 amino acids. The V gene's germline CDR1 is SGHTA and CDR2 FQGTGA. The CDR3 loop reads CASSLIFSGTGRPNEQFF. CDR3 DNA sequence: TGTGCCAGCAGCTTAATCTTCTCGGGGACAGGCCGCCCCAATGAGCAGTTCTTC.

This chain connects TRBV4-2 to TRBJ1-1, with unresolved D. This CDR3 region has 15 residues. Between the trimmed V and J ends, which lost 4 bases and 0 bases, there was a span of 12 bases. Germline CDR1 and CDR2: LGHNA and YNFKEQ. CDR3: CASSRTQTMNTEAFF. In nucleotides, the CDR3 is TGTGCCAGCAGCCGGACTCAGACCATGAACACTGAAGCTTTCTTT.

This clonotype was detected a few times. The CDR3 loop reads CASSRRQGNGEKLFF. The CDR3 nucleotides read TGTGCCAGCAGCCGACGACAGGGGAACGGTGAAAAACTGTTTTTT. The J gene is TRBJ1-4, the V gene TRBV6-1, with TRBD1 identical over 8 bases. V lost 6 bases to trimming and J lost 7 bases; unmatched junction nucleotides: 10. The CDR3 length is 15 residues. In germline, CDR1 is MNHNS, CDR2 SASEGT.

The chain carries TRBV20-1 and TRBJ2-7; 9 positions agree with TRBD2. CDR1 and CDR2 from the germline V gene are DFQATT and SNEGSKA (reference sequence). The CDR3 covers 13 residues. The ends lost 5 bases at V and 2 bases at J; junction bases unmatched: 4. CDR3 sequence reads: CSASTSGPYEQYF. CDR3 sequence (DNA): TGCAGTGCTTCGACTAGCGGCCCCTACGAGCAGTACTTC.

In its sample, this clonotype was seen many times. The rearrangement joins TRBV5-1 to TRBJ2-3; D perhaps matches TRBD1 (5 bases). V lost 0 bases to trimming and J lost 3 bases, with 8 bases between them. Per germline, CDR1 SGHRS and CDR2 YFSETQ. The CDR3 has 14 amino acids. The CDR3 sequence: CASSLGQITDTQYF. CDR3 bases: TGCGCCAGCAGCTTGGGACAGATTACAGATACGCAGTATTTT.

This clonotype was detected a few times. The rearrangement links TRBV28 to TRBJ2-3; 8 bases map to TRBD1. J lost 4 bases, V lost 4 bases, and 4 bases had no gene match. The CDR3 is 14 residues long. Germline V CDR1 and CDR2: MDHEN, SYDVKM. CDR3 DNA sequence: TGTGCCAGCAGTTCTGGACAGGGCTCAGATACGCAGTATTTT. Protein: CASSSGQGSDTQYF. Based on the CDR3 plus reference TRBV28 and TRBJ2-3, the full variable domain is DVKVTQSSRYLVKRTGEKVFLECVQDMDHENMFWYRQDPGLGLRLIYFSYDVKMKEKGDIPEGYSVSREKKERFSLILESASTNQTSMYLCASSSGQGSDTQYFGPGTRLTVL.

This clonotype was counted between two and nine times. V and J are TRBV20-1 and TRBJ1-5; D ambiguous. The germline V gene encodes CDR1 DFQATT and CDR2 SNEGSKA (reference sequence). V shed 3 bases and J shed 3 bases, with 9 bases lying between them. The CDR3 covers 13 residues. In nucleotides, the CDR3 is TGCAGTGCTAGTCAACGGGCCAATCAGCCCCAGCATTTT. Encoded protein: CSASQRANQPQHF.

This clonotype was counted a few times. The chain carries TRBV3-1 and TRBJ2-5, with D possibly matching TRBD2 (6 bases). CDR1 is LGHDT and CDR2 is YNNKEL in the germline V gene (reference sequence). The CDR3 is made up of 13 amino acids. V lost 3 bases, J lost 5 bases, and 10 bases lay in between. The CDR3 here is CASSHLRGETQYF. CDR3 coding DNA: TGTGCCAGCAGCCATCTCCGGGGGGAGACCCAGTACTTC.

This clonotype came up many times. This rearrangement joins TRBV5-1 to TRBJ2-1; 8 bases align to TRBD2. Germline assignment: CDR1 SGHRS and CDR2 YFSETQ. This CDR3 has 19 amino acids. The trim removed 4 bases at V and 1 base at J, leaving 16 bases unmatched. For the CDR3, the DNA is TGCGCCAGCAGCGTCGGGGTGAGAGGCGGGGGGCGATCCTACAATGAGCAGTTCTTC. This encodes CASSVGVRGGGRSYNEQFF.

This clonotype came up a few times. The chain is built from TRBV15 and TRBJ2-3, with 11 positions matching TRBD1. V lost 1 base and J lost 4; bases outside the gene matches: 4. The CDR3 covers 16 residues. The germline gives CDR1 LNHNV, CDR2 YYDKDF (reference sequence). CDR3 sequence: CATSRGTGGLADTQYF. The CDR3 DNA is TGTGCCACCAGCAGAGGGACAGGGGGCCTCGCAGATACGCAGTATTTT.

The gene calls are TRBV11-2 and TRBJ2-7; no definite D call. V was clipped by 1 base and J by 4 bases, with 14 bases between them. CDR1 and CDR2 (germline): SGHAT, FQNNGV. This CDR3 is built from 15 residues. The CDR3 nucleotides are TGTGCCAGCAGCTTAGTTATGGGTACATCGTACGAGCAGTACTTC. Translated: CASSLVMGTSYEQYF.

J is TRBJ1-5 and V is TRBV6-2 or TRBV6-3; D gene uncertain. This CDR3 region has 13 residues. Trimming left V 7 bases short and J 0 bases short, with 7 bases between. In germline, CDR1 is MNHEY, CDR2 SVGEGT. CDR3 in amino acids: CASTPTSNQPQHF. Here the CDR3 DNA reads TGTGCCAGCACTCCAACTAGCAATCAGCCCCAGCATTTT.

This clonotype has a count of ten or more. The rearrangement links TRBV7-9 to TRBJ2-1; tentatively, D is TRBD2 (7 bases). The germline gives CDR1 SEHNR, CDR2 FQNEAQ (reference sequence). Trimming took off 0 bases at V and 4 bases at J, with 13 bases between the two ends. The CDR3 sequence is 16 residues long. CDR3 amino acids: CASSLALGGPYNEQFF. The CDR3 DNA follows: TGTGCCAGCAGCTTAGCGCTCGGGGGGCCTTACAATGAGCAGTTCTTC. Drawing the rest from reference TRBV7-9 and TRBJ2-1, the complete variable domain is DTGVSQNPRHKITKRGQNVTFRCDPISEHNRLYWYRQTLGQGPEFLTYFQNEAQLEKSRLLSDRFSAERPKGSFSTLEIQRTEQGDSAMYLCASSLALGGPYNEQFFGPGTRLTVL.

The gene calls are TRBV11-1 and TRBJ2-3; 10 positions agree with TRBD2. This CDR3 has 18 amino acids. Trimming at V came to 5 bases and at J to 2 bases, leaving 13 bases not matched to a gene. Germline V gene sequence: CDR1 SGHAT, CDR2 FQDESV (reference sequence). The CDR3 loop is CASSPRASGGLPTDTQYF. DNA of the CDR3: TGTGCCAGCAGCCCCCGCGCTAGCGGGGGACTTCCCACAGATACGCAGTATTTT.

This clonotype was found many times. CDR3 sequence: CASSQQGASYEQYF. CDR3 sequence (DNA): TGCGCCAGCAGCCAACAGGGGGCGTCCTACGAGCAGTACTTC. This sequence joins TRBV5-1 and TRBJ2-7; 9 bases line up with TRBD1. There are 14 residues in the CDR3. CDR1 SGHRS and CDR2 YFSETQ come from the germline V gene. Germline trimming cut 4 bases from V and 1 base from J; bases unmatched to any gene: 3.

The chain uses TRBV12-3 or TRBV12-4 and TRBJ2-3; D could derive from TRBD1 or TRBD2 (5 bases each). V lost 5 bases, J lost 4 bases, and 22 bases lay in between. The CDR3 has 17 residues. The CDR3 sequence: CASSPQYGANGADTQYF. DNA of the CDR3: TGTGCCAGCAGTCCCCAGTACGGGGCCAATGGCGCAGATACGCAGTATTTT.

V usage is TRBV4-2 and J usage is TRBJ2-3; the D gene is possibly TRBD2 (6 bases). In germline, CDR1 is LGHNA, CDR2 YNFKEQ. Trimming removed 0 bases from V and 6 bases from J, with 13 bases in between. This CDR3 region has 15 residues. CDR3 in amino acids: CASSQERDFYDTQYF. DNA of the CDR3: TGTGCCAGCAGCCAAGAAAGGGACTTCTACGATACGCAGTATTTT.

The gene calls are TRBV20-1 and TRBJ1-5, with a possible D match to TRBD1 (5 bases). The CDR3 contains 14 residues. V shed 6 bases and J shed 0 bases, with 12 bases lying between them. CDR1 is DFQATT, CDR2 SNEGSKA, per germline (reference sequence). CDR3 sequence: CSAETDDSNQPQHF. The CDR3 DNA is TGCAGTGCAGAGACAGATGATAGCAATCAGCCCCAGCATTTT.

This clonotype has more than one count but fewer than ten. This chain joins TRBV5-1 and TRBJ2-7; TRBD1 might be the D (6 bases). Germline CDR1 SGHRS, CDR2 YFSETQ. The CDR3 sequence is 15 residues long. V was shortened by 4 bases and J by 2 bases, with 16 bases between the two germline ends. CDR3 coding DNA: TGCGCCAGCAGCCCGCAGGGCAGGGGCACCTACGAGCAGTACTTC. The encoded protein is CASSPQGRGTYEQYF.

V is TRBV27 and J is TRBJ1-6; no reliable D call. This CDR3 is built from 13 residues. The germline CDR1 and CDR2 sequences are MNHEY and SMNVEV (reference sequence). The germline V and J ends were trimmed by 2 bases and 10 bases, with 9 bases remaining between them. The CDR3 protein is CASSLAGYSPLHF. The CDR3 coding sequence is TGTGCCAGCAGTTTAGCGGGGTACTCACCCCTCCACTTT.

In nucleotides, the CDR3 is TGTGCCAGCAGCCAAAGGATCAGCAACTATGGCTACACCTTC. The encoded protein is CASSQRISNYGYTF. J is TRBJ1-2 and V is TRBV14; D not certain. With 2 bases removed from V and 2 bases from J, the gap between germline ends came to 9 bases. This CDR3 comprises 14 residues. Germline CDR1 reads SGHDN; CDR2 reads FVKESK.